This T cell receptor beta chain was obtained from a study of graft-versus-host responses after intestinal transplantation. Study summary: Recipients uniformly received anti-thymocyte globulin induction, followed by tacrolimus and steroids for roughly three years.

Profiling relied on immunoSEQ multiplex PCR, and the TCRdb table lists in-frame clones only, not all of them. The table lists some 90,000 clones, approximately 82% of them singletons. The CDR3 spans 14 residues. Germline V gene lookup returns CDR1 SNHLY and CDR2 FYNNEI. V lost 2 bases, J lost 1 base, and 8 bases lay in between. This clone was detected only a few times. The antigen is not known. The sequence came from a human donor who received an intestinal transplant. The specimen comprised unstimulated CD4+ T cells sorted from spleen or lymph node cells, sampled before intestinal transplant. This sequence joins TRBV2 and TRBJ1-1; the D is unclear. The CDR3 bases are TGTGCCAGCAGTGAACAGACTACGAACACTGAAGCTTTCTTT. Its protein product is CASSEQTTNTEAFF.